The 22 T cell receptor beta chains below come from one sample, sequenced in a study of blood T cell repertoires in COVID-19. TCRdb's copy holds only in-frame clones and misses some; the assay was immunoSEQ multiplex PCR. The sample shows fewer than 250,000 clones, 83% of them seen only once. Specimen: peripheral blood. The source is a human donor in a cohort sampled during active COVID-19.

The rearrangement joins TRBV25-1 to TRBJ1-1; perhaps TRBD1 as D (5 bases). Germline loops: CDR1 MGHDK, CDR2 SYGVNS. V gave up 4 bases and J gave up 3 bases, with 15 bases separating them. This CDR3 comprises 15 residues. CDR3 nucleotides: TGTGCCAGCAGTGTATCAGGGTATGGCGACACTGAAGCTTTCTTT. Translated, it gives CASSVSGYGDTEAFF.

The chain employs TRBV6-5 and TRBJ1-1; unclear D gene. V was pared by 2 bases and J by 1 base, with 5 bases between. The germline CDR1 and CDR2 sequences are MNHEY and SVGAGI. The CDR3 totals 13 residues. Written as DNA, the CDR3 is TGTGCCAGCAGTTACAGAGGGAACACTGAAGCTTTCTTT. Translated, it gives CASSYRGNTEAFF.

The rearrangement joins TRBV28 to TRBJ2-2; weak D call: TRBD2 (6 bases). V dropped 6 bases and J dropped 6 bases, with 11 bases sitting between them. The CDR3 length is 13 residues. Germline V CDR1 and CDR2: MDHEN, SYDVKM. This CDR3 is CASSPGVPGELFF. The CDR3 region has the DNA TGTGCCAGCAGCCCGGGGGTGCCCGGGGAGCTGTTTTTT.

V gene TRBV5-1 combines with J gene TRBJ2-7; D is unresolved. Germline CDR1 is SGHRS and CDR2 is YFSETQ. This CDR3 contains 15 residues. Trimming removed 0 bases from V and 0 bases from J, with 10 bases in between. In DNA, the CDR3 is TGCGCCAGCAGCTTGGGCAACTCGTACTCCTACGAGCAGTACTTC. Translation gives CASSLGNSYSYEQYF.

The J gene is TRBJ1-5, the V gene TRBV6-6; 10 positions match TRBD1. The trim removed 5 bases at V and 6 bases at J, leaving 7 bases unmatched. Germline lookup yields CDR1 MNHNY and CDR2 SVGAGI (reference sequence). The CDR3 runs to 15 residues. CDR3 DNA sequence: TGTGCCAGCAGTACCGGACAGGGGGGTACTCAGCCCCAGCATTTT. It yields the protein CASSTGQGGTQPQHF.

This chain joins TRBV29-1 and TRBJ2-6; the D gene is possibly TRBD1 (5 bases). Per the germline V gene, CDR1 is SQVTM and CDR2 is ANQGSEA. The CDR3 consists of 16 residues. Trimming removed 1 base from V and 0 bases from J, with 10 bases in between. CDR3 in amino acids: CSVEGGHSSGANVLTF. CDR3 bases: TGCAGCGTTGAAGGAGGACACTCCTCTGGGGCCAACGTCCTGACTTTC. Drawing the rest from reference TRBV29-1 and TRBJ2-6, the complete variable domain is SAVISQKPSRDICQRGTSLTIQCQVDSQVTMMFWYRQQPGQSLTLIATANQGSEATYESGFVIDKFPISRPNLTFSTLTVSNMSPEDSSIYLCSVEGGHSSGANVLTFGAGSRLTVL.

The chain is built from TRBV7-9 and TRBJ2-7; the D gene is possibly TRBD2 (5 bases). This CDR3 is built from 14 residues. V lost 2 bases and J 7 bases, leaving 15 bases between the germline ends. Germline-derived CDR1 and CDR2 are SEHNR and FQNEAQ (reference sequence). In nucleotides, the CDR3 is TGTGCCAGCAGCTTACCGGACTCGGAGCGAGAGCAGTACTTC. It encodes CASSLPDSEREQYF.

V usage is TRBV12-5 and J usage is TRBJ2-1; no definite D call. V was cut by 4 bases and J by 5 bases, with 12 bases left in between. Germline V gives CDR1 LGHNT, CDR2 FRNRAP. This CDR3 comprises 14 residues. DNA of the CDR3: TGTGCTAGTGGTTCATCCTCCAGGAACAATGAGCAGTTCTTC. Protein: CASGSSSRNNEQFF. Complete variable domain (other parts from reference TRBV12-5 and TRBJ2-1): DARVTQTPRHKVTEMGQEVTMRCQPILGHNTVFWYRQTMMQGLELLAYFRNRAPLDDSGMPKDRFSAEMPDATLATLKIQPSEPRDSAVYFCASGSSSRNNEQFFGPGTRLTVL.

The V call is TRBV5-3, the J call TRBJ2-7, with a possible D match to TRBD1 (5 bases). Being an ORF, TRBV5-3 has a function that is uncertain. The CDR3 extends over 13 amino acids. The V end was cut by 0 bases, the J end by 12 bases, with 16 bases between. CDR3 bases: TGTGCCAGAAGCTTGGTTTGGTCCAGGGTGGGGTACTTC. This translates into CARSLVWSRVGYF.

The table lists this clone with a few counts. The DNA for the CDR3 is TGCGCCAGCAGCCAGGGACAACTTAACACCGGGGAGCTGTTTTTT. This encodes CASSQGQLNTGELFF. J is TRBJ2-2 and V is TRBV5-1; tentatively, D is TRBD1 (6 bases). Per the germline V gene, CDR1 is SGHRS and CDR2 is YFSETQ. This CDR3 has 15 amino acids. The ends were cut back, 4 bases at V and 2 bases at J, with 12 bases in the middle.

CDR3: CASRRDRDSNQPQHF. CDR3 DNA sequence: TGTGCCAGCAGGAGGGACAGGGATAGCAATCAGCCCCAGCATTTT. This chain joins TRBV6-5 and TRBJ1-5; 9 bases line up with TRBD1. The junction had 3 bases not matched to a gene; V was cut back by 6 bases and J by 0 bases. In germline, CDR1 is MNHEY, CDR2 SVGAGI. The CDR3 spans 15 residues.

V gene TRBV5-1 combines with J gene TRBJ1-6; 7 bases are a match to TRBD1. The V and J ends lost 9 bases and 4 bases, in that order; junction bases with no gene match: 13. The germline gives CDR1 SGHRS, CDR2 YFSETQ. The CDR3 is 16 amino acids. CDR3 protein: CATSLTGVRYNSPLHF. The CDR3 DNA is TGCGCCACCTCGCTCACAGGGGTTCGGTATAATTCACCCCTCCACTTT. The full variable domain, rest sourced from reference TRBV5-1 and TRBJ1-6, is KAGVTQTPRYLIKTRGQQVTLSCSPISGHRSVSWYQQTPGQGLQFLFEYFSETQRNKGNFPGRFSGRQFSNSRSEMNVSTLELGDSALYLCATSLTGVRYNSPLHFGNGTRLTVT.

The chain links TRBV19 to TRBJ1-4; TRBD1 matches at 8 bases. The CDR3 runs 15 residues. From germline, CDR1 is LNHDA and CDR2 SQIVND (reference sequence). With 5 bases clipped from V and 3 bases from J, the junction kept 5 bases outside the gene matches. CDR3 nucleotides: TGTGCCAGTAGTTCCCAGGGGGCCGCTAATGAAAAACTGTTTTTT. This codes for CASSSQGAANEKLFF.

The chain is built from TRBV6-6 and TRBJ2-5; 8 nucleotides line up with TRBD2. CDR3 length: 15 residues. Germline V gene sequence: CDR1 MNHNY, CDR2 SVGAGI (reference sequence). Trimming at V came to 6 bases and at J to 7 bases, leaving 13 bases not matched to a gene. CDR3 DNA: TGTGCCAGCAGCCCCCGGGGGGGACTTGCAGCGACCCAGTACTTC. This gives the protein CASSPRGGLAATQYF.

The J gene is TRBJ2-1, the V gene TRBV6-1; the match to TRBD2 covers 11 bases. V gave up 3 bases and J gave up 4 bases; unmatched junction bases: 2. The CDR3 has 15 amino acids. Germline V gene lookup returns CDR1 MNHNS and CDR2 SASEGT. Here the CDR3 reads CASSDGTSGYNEQFF. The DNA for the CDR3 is TGTGCCAGCAGTGATGGGACTAGCGGATACAATGAGCAGTTCTTC.

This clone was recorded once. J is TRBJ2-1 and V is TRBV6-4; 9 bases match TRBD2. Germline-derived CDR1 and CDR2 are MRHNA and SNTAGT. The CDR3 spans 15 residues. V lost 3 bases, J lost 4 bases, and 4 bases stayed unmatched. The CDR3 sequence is CASSDLAGEYNEQFF. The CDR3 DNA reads TGTGCCAGCAGTGATTTAGCGGGAGAATACAATGAGCAGTTCTTC.

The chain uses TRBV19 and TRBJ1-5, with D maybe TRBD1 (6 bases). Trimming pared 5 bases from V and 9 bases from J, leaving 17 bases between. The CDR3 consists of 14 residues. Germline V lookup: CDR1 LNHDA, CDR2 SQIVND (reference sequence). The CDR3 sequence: CASSPLQGIRPQHF. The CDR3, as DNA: TGTGCCAGTAGTCCACTACAGGGAATTCGGCCCCAGCATTTT.

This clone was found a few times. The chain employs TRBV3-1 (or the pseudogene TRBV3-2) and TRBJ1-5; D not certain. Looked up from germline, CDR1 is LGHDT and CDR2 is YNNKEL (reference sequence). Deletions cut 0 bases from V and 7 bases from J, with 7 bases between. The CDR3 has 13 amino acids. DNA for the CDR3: TGTGCCAGCAGCCAAGATCTCAGGCAGCCCCAGCATTTT. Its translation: CASSQDLRQPQHF.

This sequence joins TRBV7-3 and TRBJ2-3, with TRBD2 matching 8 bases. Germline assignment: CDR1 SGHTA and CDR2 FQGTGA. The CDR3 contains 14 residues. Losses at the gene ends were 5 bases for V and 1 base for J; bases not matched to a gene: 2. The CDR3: CASSLSGGTDTQYF. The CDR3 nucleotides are TGTGCCAGCAGCCTTAGCGGGGGCACAGATACGCAGTATTTT.

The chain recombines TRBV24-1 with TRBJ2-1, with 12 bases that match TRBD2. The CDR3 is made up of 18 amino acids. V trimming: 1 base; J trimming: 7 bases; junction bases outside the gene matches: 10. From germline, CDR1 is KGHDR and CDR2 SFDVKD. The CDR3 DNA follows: TGTGCCACCAGTGATTTCACTAGCGGGAGGCTCCTGCGAAATGAGCAGTTCTTC. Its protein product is CATSDFTSGRLLRNEQFF.

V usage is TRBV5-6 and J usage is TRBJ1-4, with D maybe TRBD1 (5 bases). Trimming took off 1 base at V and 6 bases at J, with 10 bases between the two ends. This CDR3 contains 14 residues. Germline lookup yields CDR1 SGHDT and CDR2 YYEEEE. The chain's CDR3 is CASSLLAGDEKLFF. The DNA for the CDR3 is TGTGCCAGCAGCTTGCTGGCGGGGGATGAAAAACTGTTTTTT.

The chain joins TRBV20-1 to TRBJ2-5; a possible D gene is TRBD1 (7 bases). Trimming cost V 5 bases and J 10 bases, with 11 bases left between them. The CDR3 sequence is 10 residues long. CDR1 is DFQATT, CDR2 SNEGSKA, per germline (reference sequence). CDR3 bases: TGCAGTGCTTTGCGGGACAGCCAGTACTTC. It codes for CSALRDSQYF.